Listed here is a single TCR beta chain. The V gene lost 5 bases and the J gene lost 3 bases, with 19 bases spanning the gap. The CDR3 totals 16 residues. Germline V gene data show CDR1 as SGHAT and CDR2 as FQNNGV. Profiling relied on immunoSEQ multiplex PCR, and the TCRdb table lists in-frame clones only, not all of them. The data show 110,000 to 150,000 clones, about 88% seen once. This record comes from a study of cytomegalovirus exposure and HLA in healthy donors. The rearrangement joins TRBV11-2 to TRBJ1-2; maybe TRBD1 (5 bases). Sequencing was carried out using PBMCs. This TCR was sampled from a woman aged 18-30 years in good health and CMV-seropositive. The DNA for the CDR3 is TGTGCCAGCAGCCCCTATTTTGGGGGGATTGACTATGGCTACACCTTC. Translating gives CASSPYFGGIDYGYTF.